This T cell receptor beta chain was retrieved from a study of shared clonotypes between healthy human individuals. Study information: The study used three CD4 naive, three CD4 memory, two CD8 naive and one CD8 memory plate per donor. Study results and caveats: Compared with clonotypes that all four donors shared, non-shared clonotypes had lower generation probabilities.

Concerning this clone: As yet, its antigen is unknown. Compared with germline, one end of the junction differs, possibly owing to a read error.

Germline V CDR1 and CDR2: SQVTM, ANQGSEA. CDR3 size: 14 residues. Source study methods: From ImmunoSEQ came sequences covering only the junction and carrying no quality scores, so filtering differed. Generated by immunoSEQ multiplex PCR, the TCRdb table keeps only in-frame clones and is missing some. The D gene and trimming were derived from the DNA, and the V and J assignments and clone size from that table. The sample carries over a million clones, more than 75% recorded once. This clonotype originated in a man aged 18 to 35 in good health. Some clones in this sample may be carry-over from other donors' samples. The sequencing sample was made of memory CD4+ T cells from PBMCs. This sample's subset: CD45RA-negative fraction. The V gene is TRBV29-1, the J gene TRBJ2-3; 10 nucleotides match TRBD1. CDR3 in DNA: TGCAGCGTTGAGGGGGACAGGGGCACAGGTACGCAGTATTTT. Protein product: CSVEGDRGTGTQYF.